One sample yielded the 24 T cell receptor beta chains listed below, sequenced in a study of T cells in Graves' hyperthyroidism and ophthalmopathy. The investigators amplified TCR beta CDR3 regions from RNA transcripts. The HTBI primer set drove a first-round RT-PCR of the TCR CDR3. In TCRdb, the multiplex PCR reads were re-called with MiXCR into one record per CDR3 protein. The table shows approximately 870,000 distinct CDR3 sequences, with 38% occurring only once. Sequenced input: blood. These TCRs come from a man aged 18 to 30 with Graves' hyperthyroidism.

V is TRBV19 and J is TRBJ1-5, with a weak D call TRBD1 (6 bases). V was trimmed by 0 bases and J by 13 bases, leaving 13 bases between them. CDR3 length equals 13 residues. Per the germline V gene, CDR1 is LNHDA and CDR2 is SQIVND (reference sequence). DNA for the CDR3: TGTGCCAGTAGTATAGATCCGGGACAAGCGCAGCATTTT. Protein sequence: CASSIDPGQAQHF.

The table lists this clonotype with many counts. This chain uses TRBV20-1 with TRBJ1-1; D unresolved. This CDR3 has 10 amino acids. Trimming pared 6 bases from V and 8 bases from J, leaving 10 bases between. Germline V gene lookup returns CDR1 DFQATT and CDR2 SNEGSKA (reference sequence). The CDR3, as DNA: TGCAGTGCCGATGAGGGCGAAGCTTTCTTT. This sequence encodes CSADEGEAFF.

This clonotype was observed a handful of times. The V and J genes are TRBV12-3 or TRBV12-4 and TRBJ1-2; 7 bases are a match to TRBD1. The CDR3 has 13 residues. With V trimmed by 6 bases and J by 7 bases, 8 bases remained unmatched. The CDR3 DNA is TGTGCCAGCAGGGGACAGACTATGGGTGGCTACACCTTC. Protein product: CASRGQTMGGYTF.

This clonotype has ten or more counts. CDR3 amino acids: CSVDRGATEAFF. The CDR3 bases are TGCAGCGTTGATCGGGGAGCGACTGAAGCTTTCTTT. This chain uses TRBV29-1 with TRBJ1-1; no definite D call. The CDR3 length is 12 residues. From germline, CDR1 is SQVTM and CDR2 ANQGSEA. V was pared by 3 bases and J by 5 bases, with 10 bases between.

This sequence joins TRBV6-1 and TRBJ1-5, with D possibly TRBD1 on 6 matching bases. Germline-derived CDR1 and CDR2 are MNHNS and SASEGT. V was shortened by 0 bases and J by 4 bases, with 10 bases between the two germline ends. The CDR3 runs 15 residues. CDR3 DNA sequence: TGTGCCAGCAGTGAAGCGGGGGGCTATAATCAGCCCCAGCATTTT. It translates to CASSEAGGYNQPQHF.

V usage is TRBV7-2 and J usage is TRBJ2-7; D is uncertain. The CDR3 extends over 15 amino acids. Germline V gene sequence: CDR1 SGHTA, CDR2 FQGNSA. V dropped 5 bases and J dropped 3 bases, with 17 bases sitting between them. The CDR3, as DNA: TGTGCCAGCAGCCAAGATCCGACGGCTTACTACGAGCAGTACTTC. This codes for CASSQDPTAYYEQYF.

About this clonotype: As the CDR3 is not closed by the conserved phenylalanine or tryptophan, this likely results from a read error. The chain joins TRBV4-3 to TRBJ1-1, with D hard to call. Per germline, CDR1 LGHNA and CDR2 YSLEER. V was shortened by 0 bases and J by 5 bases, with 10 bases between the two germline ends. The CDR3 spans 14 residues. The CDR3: CASSQEKGRTEAFL. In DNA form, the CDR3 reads TGCGCCAGCAGCCAAGAGAAAGGGAGGACTGAAGCTTTCCTT.

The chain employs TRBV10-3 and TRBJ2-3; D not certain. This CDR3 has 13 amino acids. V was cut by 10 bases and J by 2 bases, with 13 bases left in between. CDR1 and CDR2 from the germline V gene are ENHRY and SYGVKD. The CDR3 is CASSFGDTDTQYF. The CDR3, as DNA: TGTGCCAGCAGCTTTGGGGACACAGATACGCAGTATTTT.

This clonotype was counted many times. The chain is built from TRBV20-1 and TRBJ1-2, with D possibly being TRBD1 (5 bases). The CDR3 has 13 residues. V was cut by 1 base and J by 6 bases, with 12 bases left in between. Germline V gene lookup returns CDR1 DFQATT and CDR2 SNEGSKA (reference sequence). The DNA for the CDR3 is TGCAGTGCTAGAGGGGGCGGTCAGGATGGCTACACCTTC. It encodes CSARGGGQDGYTF.

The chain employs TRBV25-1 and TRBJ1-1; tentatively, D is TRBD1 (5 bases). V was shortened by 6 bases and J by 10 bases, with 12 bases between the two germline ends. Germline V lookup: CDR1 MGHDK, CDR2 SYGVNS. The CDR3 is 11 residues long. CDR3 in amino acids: CASSVGGRAFF. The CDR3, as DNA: TGTGCCAGCAGCGTGGGGGGACGAGCTTTCTTT.

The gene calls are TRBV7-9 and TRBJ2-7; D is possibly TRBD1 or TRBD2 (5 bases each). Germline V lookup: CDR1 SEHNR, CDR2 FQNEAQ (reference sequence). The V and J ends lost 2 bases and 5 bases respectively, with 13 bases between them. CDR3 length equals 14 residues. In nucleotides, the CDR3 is TGTGCCAGCAGCTTACTGGGGGTCATGAACGAGCAGTACTTC. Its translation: CASSLLGVMNEQYF.

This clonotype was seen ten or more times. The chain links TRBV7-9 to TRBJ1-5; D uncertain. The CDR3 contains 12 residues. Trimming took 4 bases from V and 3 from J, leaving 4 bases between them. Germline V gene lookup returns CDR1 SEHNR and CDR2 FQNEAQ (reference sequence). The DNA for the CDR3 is TGTGCCAGCAGCTCAGTCAATCAGCCCCAGCATTTT. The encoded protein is CASSSVNQPQHF.

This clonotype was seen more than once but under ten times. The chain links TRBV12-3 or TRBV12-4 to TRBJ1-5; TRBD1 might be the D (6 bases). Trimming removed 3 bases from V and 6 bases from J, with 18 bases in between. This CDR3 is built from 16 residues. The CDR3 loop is CASSFRGQGIAQPQHF. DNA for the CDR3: TGTGCCAGCAGTTTTAGGGGACAAGGGATAGCTCAGCCCCAGCATTTT.

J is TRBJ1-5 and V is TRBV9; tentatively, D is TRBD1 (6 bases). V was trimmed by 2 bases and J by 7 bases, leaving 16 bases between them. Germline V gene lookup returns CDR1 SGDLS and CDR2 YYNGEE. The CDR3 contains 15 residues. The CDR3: CASSVGSGERQPQHF. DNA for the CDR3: TGTGCCAGCAGCGTCGGGTCAGGGGAGAGGCAGCCCCAGCATTTT.

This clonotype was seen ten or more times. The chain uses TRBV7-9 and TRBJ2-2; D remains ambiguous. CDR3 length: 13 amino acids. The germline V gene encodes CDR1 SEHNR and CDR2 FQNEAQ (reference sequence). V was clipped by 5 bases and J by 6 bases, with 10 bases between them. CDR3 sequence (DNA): TGTGCCAGCAGCGCGCAGGAACCCGGGGAGCTGTTTTTT. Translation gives CASSAQEPGELFF.

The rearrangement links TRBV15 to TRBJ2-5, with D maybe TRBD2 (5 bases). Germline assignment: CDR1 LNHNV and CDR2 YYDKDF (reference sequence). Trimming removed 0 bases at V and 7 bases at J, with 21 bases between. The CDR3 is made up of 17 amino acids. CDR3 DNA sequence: TGTGCCACCAGCAGAGATCCGCCCGGGATGTACCAATGGACCCAGTACTTC. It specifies CATSRDPPGMYQWTQYF.

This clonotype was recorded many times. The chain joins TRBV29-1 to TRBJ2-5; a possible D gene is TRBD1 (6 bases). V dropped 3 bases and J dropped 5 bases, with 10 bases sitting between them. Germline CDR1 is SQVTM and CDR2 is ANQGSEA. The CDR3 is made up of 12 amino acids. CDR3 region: CSVESGEETQYF. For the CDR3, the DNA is TGCAGCGTTGAGTCAGGGGAGGAGACCCAGTACTTC.

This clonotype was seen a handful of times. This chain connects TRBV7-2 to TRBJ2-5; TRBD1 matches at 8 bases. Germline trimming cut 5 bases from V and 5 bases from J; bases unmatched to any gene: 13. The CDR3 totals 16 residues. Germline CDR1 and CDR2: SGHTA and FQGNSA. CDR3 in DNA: TGTGCCAGCAGCCAGTCCCTCAGGGGGCGCATGGAGACCCAGTACTTC. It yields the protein CASSQSLRGRMETQYF.

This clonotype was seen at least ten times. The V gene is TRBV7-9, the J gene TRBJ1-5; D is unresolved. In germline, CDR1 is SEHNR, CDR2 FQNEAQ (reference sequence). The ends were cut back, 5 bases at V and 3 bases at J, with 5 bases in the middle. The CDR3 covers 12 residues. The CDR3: CASSGNNQPQHF. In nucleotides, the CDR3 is TGTGCCAGCAGCGGGAACAATCAGCCCCAGCATTTT.

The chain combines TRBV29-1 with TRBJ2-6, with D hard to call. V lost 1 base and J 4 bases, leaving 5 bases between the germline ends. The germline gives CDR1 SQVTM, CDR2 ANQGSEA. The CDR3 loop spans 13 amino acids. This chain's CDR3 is CSVEGPGANVLTF. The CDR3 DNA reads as TGCAGCGTTGAAGGCCCCGGGGCCAACGTCCTGACTTTC. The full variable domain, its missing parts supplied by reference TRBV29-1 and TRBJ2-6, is SAVISQKPSRDICQRGTSLTIQCQVDSQVTMMFWYRQQPGQSLTLIATANQGSEATYESGFVIDKFPISRPNLTFSTLTVSNMSPEDSSIYLCSVEGPGANVLTFGAGSRLTVL.

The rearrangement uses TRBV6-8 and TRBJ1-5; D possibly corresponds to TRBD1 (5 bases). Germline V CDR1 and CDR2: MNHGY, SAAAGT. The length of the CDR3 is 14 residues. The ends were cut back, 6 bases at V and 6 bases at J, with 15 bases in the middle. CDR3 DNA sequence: TGTGCCAGCAGGGATACAGGCAGGAGTCAGCCCCAGCATTTT. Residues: CASRDTGRSQPQHF.

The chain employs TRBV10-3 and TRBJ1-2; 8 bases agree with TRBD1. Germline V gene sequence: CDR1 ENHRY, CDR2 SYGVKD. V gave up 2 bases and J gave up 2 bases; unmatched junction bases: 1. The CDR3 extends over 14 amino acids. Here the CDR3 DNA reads TGTGCCATCAGTGAGCGGACAGGGAACTATGGCTACACCTTC. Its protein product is CAISERTGNYGYTF.

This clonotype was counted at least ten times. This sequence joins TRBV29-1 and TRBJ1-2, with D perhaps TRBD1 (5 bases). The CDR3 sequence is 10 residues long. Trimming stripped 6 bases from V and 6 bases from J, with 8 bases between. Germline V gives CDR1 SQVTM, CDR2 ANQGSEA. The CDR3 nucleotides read TGCAGCGTGTTGACAGATGGCTACACCTTC. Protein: CSVLTDGYTF.

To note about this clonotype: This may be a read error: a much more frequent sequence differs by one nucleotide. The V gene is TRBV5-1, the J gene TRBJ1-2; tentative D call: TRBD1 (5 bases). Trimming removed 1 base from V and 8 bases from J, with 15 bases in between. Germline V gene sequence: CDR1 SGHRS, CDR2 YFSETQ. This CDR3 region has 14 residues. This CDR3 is CASSLTSQGYGYTF. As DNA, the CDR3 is TGCGCCAGCAGCTTGACGTCGCAGGGCTACGGCTACACCTTC.